Listed below are T cell receptor beta chains from one sample, sequenced in a study of T cell responses to AZD1222 COVID-19 vaccine. TCRdb's copy holds only in-frame clones and misses some; the assay was immunoSEQ multiplex PCR. The sample holds under 100,000 clones, 75% to 90% seen once. Here the sequenced sample was peripheral blood, taken on day 0 of AZD1222 vaccination. Receptors were obtained from an adult in good health. Each CDR3 is given with its conserved first and last residue. Each record gives: CDR3 protein, J gene, V gene.

CASSQVGQGSLSGELFF,TRBJ2-2,TRBV4-1
CASSTRDSGRLNEQFF,TRBJ2-1,TRBV19
CASSQEEGFNGNTIYF,TRBJ1-3,TRBV3-1/TRBV3-2
CASSVGTRGSGETQYF,TRBJ2-5,TRBV9
CATSRDRWDKNIQYF,TRBJ2-4,TRBV15
CASSIGGAETQYF,TRBJ2-5,TRBV19
CASSLASGRGRETQYF,TRBJ2-5,TRBV18
CASSLQGGNQPQHF,TRBJ1-5,TRBV5-5
CASSGTSGSWKTQYF,TRBJ2-5,TRBV7-9
CASSSPGPAGNTIYF,TRBJ1-3,TRBV5-4
CASSQVVVEQFF,TRBJ2-1,TRBV3-1/TRBV3-2
CASSHRDRGRETQYF,TRBJ2-5,TRBV6-2/TRBV6-3
CASSSLAGSTDTQYF,TRBJ2-3,TRBV11-3
CASSQVTVKTDTQYF,TRBJ2-3,TRBV14
CASRRLTGRTRGYTF,TRBJ1-2,TRBV9
CASSQDPVSYEQYF,TRBJ2-7,TRBV4-1
CASSDGSSSNQPQHF,TRBJ1-5,TRBV6-1
CASNPQGQGGQPQHF,TRBJ1-5,TRBV19
CASSQRDGGNTIYF,TRBJ1-3,TRBV3-1/TRBV3-2
CASSLNYEQYF,TRBJ2-7,TRBV5-1
CASRTGQGSSPLHF,TRBJ1-6,TRBV2
CASSPTGKRSGNTIYF,TRBJ1-3,TRBV14
CASSFGDSLSGANVLTF,TRBJ2-6,TRBV7-9
CSAAQGTEAFF,TRBJ1-1,TRBV20-1
CASRGVTGGGYEQYF,TRBJ2-7,TRBV10-2
CAISVDRVSTGELFF,TRBJ2-2,TRBV10-3
CASSVGPGGNQPQHF,TRBJ1-5,TRBV9
CASSLAPRGTEAFF,TRBJ1-1,TRBV5-1
CASSIRAGRVVGGYTF,TRBJ1-2,TRBV19
CASSEGTRTENTGELFF,TRBJ2-2,TRBV6-1
CASGDRQNQPQHF,TRBJ1-5,TRBV10-2
CASSSQDRSLGYTF,TRBJ1-2,TRBV5-8
CASSPTTGGYGYTF,TRBJ1-2,TRBV14
CASSLLAGRTDTQYF,TRBJ2-3,TRBV28
CASTGPTGDGYGYTF,TRBJ1-2,TRBV6-5
CASSERDRRNQPQHF,TRBJ1-5,TRBV6-1
CASRKQGGLYGYTF,TRBJ1-2,TRBV6-5
CASSPGVGTYEQYF,TRBJ2-7,TRBV7-3
CSVKGGYNSPLHF,TRBJ1-6,TRBV29-1
CASSRGGNNEQFF,TRBJ2-1,TRBV19
CASSLDPTSGQFF,TRBJ2-1,TRBV11-3
CASSSLPGQPQHF,TRBJ1-5,TRBV28
CASSYLAGSNSPLHF,TRBJ1-6,TRBV6-6
CASSRQQPYEQYF,TRBJ2-7,TRBV12-3/TRBV12-4
CASSKGTGGFRNEQFF,TRBJ2-1,TRBV19
CASSLVRSGEQYF,TRBJ2-7,TRBV5-1
CASSPDRAYNEQFF,TRBJ2-1,TRBV6-5
CASRQTGNQPQHF,TRBJ1-5,TRBV28
CASSSWGGQGVGYTF,TRBJ1-2,TRBV7-2
CASSTGQLSPLHF,TRBJ1-6,TRBV12-3/TRBV12-4